Following are 26 T cell receptor beta chains from one sample sequenced in a study of shared clonotypes between healthy human individuals. The protocol was immunoSEQ multiplex PCR, while the TCRdb copy is restricted to in-frame clones and leaves out a portion. This sample has about 2.3 million clones; around 92% occur once, and the top ten carry around 0.38%. Sequencing input: naive CD4+ T cells from PBMCs. Subset in this sample: CD45RA+ positively selected. All receptors derive from a man aged 18 to 29 in good health. Some clones in this sample may be carry-over from other donors' samples.

This clone has only a few counts. This chain uses TRBV7-3 with TRBJ2-1, with TRBD1 identical over 9 bases. CDR1 is SGHTA, CDR2 FQGTGA, per germline. The ends lost 3 bases at V and 4 bases at J; junction bases unmatched: 1. The CDR3 sequence is 14 residues long. This CDR3 reads CASSFGTGYNEQFF. DNA for the CDR3: TGTGCCAGCAGCTTCGGGACAGGGTACAATGAGCAGTTCTTC.

This clone has more than one count but fewer than ten. This sample includes further DNA sequences coding for the same CDR3. CDR3 loop: CASSPRTDTEAFF. CDR3 in DNA: TGTGCCAGCTCACCTAGGACAGACACTGAAGCTTTCTTT. This chain uses TRBV18 with TRBJ1-1, with a possible D match to TRBD1 (6 bases). The CDR3 length is 13 residues. Germline CDR1 is KGHSH and CDR2 is LQKENI. Trimming cost V 3 bases and J 3 bases, with 8 bases left between them. Looking up the rest from reference TRBV18 and TRBJ1-1 gives the full variable domain: NAGVMQNPRHLVRRRGQEARLRCSPMKGHSHVYWYRQLPEEGLKFMVYLQKENIIDESGMPKERFSAEFPKEGPSILRIQQVVRGDSAAYFCASSPRTDTEAFFGQGTRLTVV.

V and J are TRBV6-1 and TRBJ1-4; D remains ambiguous. V shed 1 base and J shed 0 bases, with 9 bases lying between them. The CDR3 sequence is 16 residues long. In germline, CDR1 is MNHNS, CDR2 SASEGT. CDR3 protein: CASSEGARPTNEKLFF. The CDR3 nucleotides read TGTGCCAGCAGTGAAGGGGCCCGACCAACTAATGAAAAACTGTTTTTT.

J is TRBJ2-1 and V is TRBV6-4; TRBD2 matches 9 bases. This CDR3 spans 16 amino acids. The trim removed 5 bases at V and 0 bases at J, leaving 5 bases unmatched. Germline lookup yields CDR1 MRHNA and CDR2 SNTAGT. The CDR3 sequence: CASSYSSGSSYNEQFF. The CDR3 region has the DNA TGTGCCAGCAGTTACAGTAGCGGGAGCTCCTACAATGAGCAGTTCTTC.

This chain joins TRBV19 and TRBJ1-1; D remains unclear. This CDR3 spans 14 amino acids. CDR1 LNHDA and CDR2 SQIVND come from the germline V gene (reference sequence). Between the trimmed V and J ends, which lost 5 bases and 4 bases, there was a span of 14 bases. CDR3 protein: CASSETVFSTEAFF. The DNA for the CDR3 is TGTGCCAGTAGTGAAACAGTTTTCTCCACTGAAGCTTTCTTT.

The chain joins TRBV19 to TRBJ1-2; 7 bases line up with TRBD1. Losses at the gene ends were 5 bases for V and 4 bases for J; bases not matched to a gene: 7. CDR3 length equals 14 residues. Germline V lookup: CDR1 LNHDA, CDR2 SQIVND (reference sequence). Here the CDR3 DNA reads TGTGCCAGTAGTCCCCAGGGGGTCGGCTATGGCTACACCTTC. Encoded protein: CASSPQGVGYGYTF.

This sequence joins TRBV2 and TRBJ2-7; D possibly matches TRBD1 or TRBD2 (6 bases each). V lost 0 bases and J 0 bases, leaving 15 bases between the germline ends. Germline V CDR1 and CDR2: SNHLY, FYNNEI. The CDR3 has 17 residues. CDR3 nucleotides: TGTGCCAGCAGTGAAGCGCTTAGGGGGGCGAACTCCTACGAGCAGTACTTC. This translates into CASSEALRGANSYEQYF.

The chain joins TRBV28 to TRBJ1-5, with TRBD1 identical over 10 bases. The CDR3 totals 17 residues. Germline CDR1 is MDHEN and CDR2 is SYDVKM. Unmatched junction bases numbered 12, after V lost 6 bases and J lost 4 bases. The CDR3, as DNA: TGTGCCAGCAGCACCCGACTCGGACAGGGGGTGAATCAGCCCCAGCATTTT. Translating it yields CASSTRLGQGVNQPQHF.

V is TRBV6-6 and J is TRBJ1-4; D remains ambiguous. The V and J ends lost 0 bases and 2 bases respectively, with 10 bases between them. The CDR3 is made up of 16 amino acids. CDR1 MNHNY and CDR2 SVGAGI come from the germline V gene (reference sequence). CDR3 region: CASSYSLGRTNEKLFF. The DNA for the CDR3 is TGTGCCAGCAGTTACTCGTTGGGTAGGACTAATGAAAAACTGTTTTTT.

The CDR3, as DNA: TGTGCCAGTACAAACATGCGGGGGATTCAAGAGACCCAGTACTTC. Its translation: CASTNMRGIQETQYF. The chain is built from TRBV5-4 and TRBJ2-5; 7 nucleotides agree with TRBD2. CDR1 SGHNT and CDR2 YYREEE come from the germline V gene (reference sequence). The CDR3 runs 15 residues. The ends lost 8 bases at V and 2 bases at J; junction bases unmatched: 12.

The chain has TRBV28 and TRBJ2-6; D is unclear. The CDR3 has 16 residues. V was cut by 3 bases and J by 4 bases, with 13 bases left in between. Germline V gene sequence: CDR1 MDHEN, CDR2 SYDVKM. CDR3 nucleotides: TGTGCCAGCAGTTTGATGGGCCAAGGAGGGGCCAACGTCCTGACTTTC. It codes for CASSLMGQGGANVLTF.

J is TRBJ2-2 and V is TRBV7-9; D might be TRBD2 (7 bases). Germline CDR1 is SEHNR and CDR2 is FQNEAQ (reference sequence). This CDR3 has 17 amino acids. V was pared by 6 bases and J by 3 bases, with 20 bases between. The CDR3 is CASSQTRGAVYTGELFF. CDR3 nucleotide sequence: TGTGCCAGCAGTCAAACCCGGGGGGCGGTGTACACCGGGGAGCTGTTTTTT.

This chain connects TRBV19 to TRBJ2-1; TRBD2 might be the D (5 bases). With 5 bases removed from V and 6 bases from J, the gap between germline ends came to 11 bases. Germline V CDR1 and CDR2: LNHDA, SQIVND (reference sequence). CDR3 length: 13 residues. The CDR3 loop is CASSPGLVNEQFF. The CDR3 DNA sequence: TGTGCCAGTAGTCCGGGATTGGTCAATGAGCAGTTCTTC.

The V gene is TRBV6-6, the J gene TRBJ1-1, with 7 positions matching TRBD1. Germline assignment: CDR1 MNHNY and CDR2 SVGAGI (reference sequence). Trimming cost V 4 bases and J 5 bases; bases outside gene matches: 10. CDR3 size: 15 residues. The CDR3 nucleotides read TGTGCCAGCAGTTCGCGCCAGGGGGTCGGAACTGAAGCTTTCTTT. Translated, it gives CASSSRQGVGTEAFF.

The V gene is TRBV6-5, the J gene TRBJ1-4; D might be TRBD1 (5 bases). This CDR3 is built from 15 residues. Germline V gives CDR1 MNHEY, CDR2 SVGAGI. Trimming cost V 5 bases and J 4 bases, with 14 bases left between them. CDR3 DNA: TGTGCCAGCAGTGCGGGACTAACCTATAATGAAAAACTGTTTTTT. Residues: CASSAGLTYNEKLFF.

The genes are TRBV13 and TRBJ1-5, with D unresolved. CDR1 is PRHDT and CDR2 is FYEKMQ in the germline V gene (reference sequence). V lost 5 bases and J 0 bases, leaving 11 bases between the germline ends. The CDR3 length is 15 residues. This chain's CDR3 is CASSTRPDSNQPQHF. The DNA for the CDR3 is TGTGCCAGCAGCACACGACCGGATAGCAATCAGCCCCAGCATTTT.

In its sample, this clone was seen once. This chain links TRBV7-9 with TRBJ2-1, with 16 bases lining up with TRBD2. Germline CDR1 and CDR2: SEHNR and FQNEAQ (reference sequence). V lost 7 bases and J lost 5; bases outside the gene matches: 2. The CDR3 is 15 residues long. The CDR3 is CASKGLAGGNNEQFF. The CDR3 DNA reads as TGTGCCAGCAAGGGACTAGCGGGAGGGAACAATGAGCAGTTCTTC.

V usage is TRBV4-1 and J usage is TRBJ2-7; 10 nucleotides align to TRBD1. CDR1 is MGHRA, CDR2 YSYEKL, per germline. Losses at the gene ends were 0 bases for V and 0 bases for J; bases not matched to a gene: 11. The CDR3 totals 19 residues. The CDR3: CASSQDWLLRDRGSYEQYF. DNA for the CDR3: TGCGCCAGCAGCCAAGATTGGCTCCTCCGGGACAGGGGCTCCTACGAGCAGTACTTC.

The chain joins TRBV19 to TRBJ1-1; D gene unclear. CDR1 and CDR2 from the germline V gene are LNHDA and SQIVND (reference sequence). V was shortened by 1 base and J by 6 bases, with 9 bases between the two germline ends. The CDR3 extends over 13 amino acids. DNA of the CDR3: TGTGCCAGTAGTATAGGATGGACGGCTGAAGCTTTCTTT. It encodes CASSIGWTAEAFF. Full variable domain (rest looked up from reference TRBV19 and TRBJ1-1): DGGITQSPKYLFRKEGQNVTLSCEQNLNHDAMYWYRQDPGQGLRLIYYSQIVNDFQKGDIAEGYSVSREKKESFPLTVTSAQKNPTAFYLCASSIGWTAEAFFGQGTRLTVV.

The rearrangement joins TRBV5-1 to TRBJ1-1; perhaps TRBD1 as D (5 bases). Trimming pared 1 base from V and 4 bases from J, leaving 11 bases between. The CDR3 extends over 14 amino acids. Germline V gene sequence: CDR1 SGHRS, CDR2 YFSETQ. The CDR3 DNA is TGCGCCAGCAGCTTGTCGGCAGGGACCACTGAAGCTTTCTTT. This codes for CASSLSAGTTEAFF.

This chain uses TRBV7-2 with TRBJ1-3; 7 nucleotides match TRBD1. Germline CDR1 SGHTA, CDR2 FQGNSA. Germline trimming cut 5 bases from V and 3 bases from J; bases unmatched to any gene: 10. This CDR3 comprises 16 residues. As DNA, the CDR3 is TGTGCCAGCAGCCAGACCCGGACAGGAAATGGAAACACCATATATTTT. Translating gives CASSQTRTGNGNTIYF.

Comment on this clone: Different DNA sequences within this sample yield the same CDR3. This rearrangement joins TRBV6-1 to TRBJ2-1; 9 bases line up with TRBD2. The CDR3 spans 15 residues. In germline, CDR1 is MNHNS, CDR2 SASEGT. J gave up 0 bases and V 5 bases, and 2 bases lay outside the gene matches. The CDR3 loop reads CASSFSGSSYNEQFF. The DNA of the CDR3 is TGTGCCAGCAGTTTTAGCGGGAGCTCCTACAATGAGCAGTTCTTC.

The V gene is TRBV6-6, the J gene TRBJ2-3; 10 bases match TRBD2. This CDR3 region has 14 residues. The junction had 5 bases not matched to a gene; V was cut back by 7 bases and J by 4 bases. Per the germline V gene, CDR1 is MNHNY and CDR2 is SVGAGI (reference sequence). CDR3 nucleotide sequence: TGTGCCAGCATCAAGCGGGAGGGCCCAGATACGCAGTATTTT. It specifies CASIKREGPDTQYF.

The chain employs TRBV15 and TRBJ2-1; 9 positions agree with TRBD2. Germline loops: CDR1 LNHNV, CDR2 YYDKDF (reference sequence). CDR3 length: 17 residues. V trimming: 0 bases; J trimming: 6 bases; junction bases outside the gene matches: 9. The CDR3 reads CATSRDGLLAGPNEQFF. In DNA form, the CDR3 reads TGTGCCACCAGCAGAGATGGTTTGCTAGCGGGGCCCAATGAGCAGTTCTTC. Full variable domain (rest looked up from reference TRBV15 and TRBJ2-1): DAMVIQNPRYQVTQFGKPVTLSCSQTLNHNVMYWYQQKSSQAPKLLFHYYDKDFNNEADTPDNFQSRRPNTSFCFLDIRSPGLGDTAMYLCATSRDGLLAGPNEQFFGPGTRLTVL.

J is TRBJ2-1 and V is TRBV5-4; D is unclear. The CDR3 covers 13 residues. Germline V gene lookup returns CDR1 SGHNT and CDR2 YYREEE (reference sequence). Trimming cost V 5 bases and J 7 bases, with 13 bases left between them. The CDR3 region is CASSSLSRNEQFF. The CDR3 DNA sequence: TGTGCCAGCAGTTCGCTTAGTCGGAATGAGCAGTTCTTC.

V usage is TRBV25-1 and J usage is TRBJ2-2, with D hard to call. CDR3 length: 16 amino acids. Trimming pared 5 bases from V and 4 bases from J, leaving 17 bases between. Germline V lookup: CDR1 MGHDK, CDR2 SYGVNS. CDR3 sequence (DNA): TGTGCCAGCAGTAAGTACAGAACCTCGAGCACCGGGGAGCTGTTTTTT. Its translation is CASSKYRTSSTGELFF.